Here is one T cell receptor (beta chain) with its context. Antigen unknown. Peripheral blood was collected from the related graft donor on the marrow donation day. Here immunoSEQ multiplex PCR was the method, and the copy in TCRdb shows in-frame clones only, minus some. The data show about 46,000 clones, with roughly 93% seen just once and less than 3.5% held by the top ten. The data belong to a study of T cells after posttransplantation cyclophosphamide. General observations from the study: Donor CD8+ memory clones often dominated recipient blood repertoires at later times. TRB overlap between skin or GI tissue T cells and blood was limited. After PTCy, TRB diversity resembled that of CNI/methotrexate controls.

This receptor was taken from a woman aged 45 to 65 in good health and a related stem cell transplant donor. Sequencing input: PBMCs.

CDR3 DNA sequence: TGTGCCAGCAGTTTACACCCGGGACAGGGCTTTGGCTACACCTTC. It specifies CASSLHPGQGFGYTF. The V gene is TRBV28, the J gene TRBJ1-2, with 9 bases matching TRBD1. V lost 2 bases, J lost 7 bases, and 8 bases stayed unmatched. This CDR3 contains 15 residues. Germline CDR1 MDHEN, CDR2 SYDVKM.